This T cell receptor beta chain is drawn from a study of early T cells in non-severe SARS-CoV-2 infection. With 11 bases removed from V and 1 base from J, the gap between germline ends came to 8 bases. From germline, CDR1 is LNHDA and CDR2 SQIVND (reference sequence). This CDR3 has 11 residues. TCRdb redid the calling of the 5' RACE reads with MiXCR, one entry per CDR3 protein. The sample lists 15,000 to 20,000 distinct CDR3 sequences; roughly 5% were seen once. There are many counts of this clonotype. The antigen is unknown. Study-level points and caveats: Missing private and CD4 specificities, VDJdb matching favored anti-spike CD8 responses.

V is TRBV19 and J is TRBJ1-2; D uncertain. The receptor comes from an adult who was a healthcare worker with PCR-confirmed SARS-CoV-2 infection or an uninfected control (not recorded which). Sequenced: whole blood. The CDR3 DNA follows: TGTGCCGTCAGTCTTAACTATGGCTACACCTTC. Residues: CAVSLNYGYTF.